One sample yielded the 12 T cell receptor beta chains listed below, sequenced in a study of shared clonotypes between healthy human individuals. Libraries were prepared by immunoSEQ multiplex PCR; TCRdb keeps only in-frame clonotypes and omits some of them. This table has roughly 1.5 million clones, nearly 99% appearing once. Sequencing was done on a sample of naive CD4+ T cells sorted from blood. Subset reported: CD45RA+ positively selected. The receptors were gathered from a man aged 25 to 40 in good health.

Concerning this clone: The same CDR3 is also encoded by other DNA sequences in this sample. The J gene is TRBJ2-3, the V gene TRBV5-1; 9 bases line up with TRBD2. This CDR3 is built from 17 residues. Germline-derived CDR1 and CDR2 are SGHRS and YFSETQ. Germline trimming cut 1 base from V and 0 bases from J; bases unmatched to any gene: 6. The CDR3 reads CASSLSRTSGSTDTQYF. DNA for the CDR3: TGCGCCAGCAGCTTGAGTCGAACTAGCGGGAGCACAGATACGCAGTATTTT.

The V gene is TRBV28, the J gene TRBJ2-3; D is ambiguous. Trimming left V 8 bases short and J 5 bases short, with 8 bases between. The CDR3 length is 11 residues. Germline CDR1 and CDR2: MDHEN and SYDVKM. For the CDR3, the DNA is TGTGCCAGCTTAAGGAAAGATACGCAGTATTTT. It yields the protein CASLRKDTQYF.

V usage is TRBV2 and J usage is TRBJ2-7; 10 bases agree with TRBD1. The CDR3 totals 16 residues. The germline V gene encodes CDR1 SNHLY and CDR2 FYNNEI. The J segment lost 7 bases and the V segment lost 6 bases, leaving 15 bases of the junction unmatched. CDR3 coding DNA: TGTGCCAGCAGCGTGGACAGGGGGGATATATCACGGGAGCAGTACTTC. Residues: CASSVDRGDISREQYF.

The CDR3 sequence is CASSLGYRVDTEAFF. CDR3 nucleotide sequence: TGTGCCAGCAGTTTAGGGTACAGGGTGGACACTGAAGCTTTCTTT. The chain is built from TRBV27 and TRBJ1-1, with a possible D match to TRBD1 (6 bases). This CDR3 contains 15 residues. Between the trimmed V and J ends, which lost 2 bases and 3 bases, there was a span of 13 bases. Germline V gene sequence: CDR1 MNHEY, CDR2 SMNVEV (reference sequence).

This rearrangement joins TRBV19 to TRBJ1-2; no reliable D call. Trimming cost V 7 bases and J 5 bases, with 8 bases left between them. This CDR3 region has 11 residues. CDR1 is LNHDA, CDR2 SQIVND, per germline (reference sequence). The chain's CDR3 is CASTGEYGYTF. Written as DNA, the CDR3 is TGTGCCAGTACCGGAGAGTATGGCTACACCTTC. The full variable domain, rest sourced from reference TRBV19 and TRBJ1-2, is DGGITQSPKYLFRKEGQNVTLSCEQNLNHDAMYWYRQDPGQGLRLIYYSQIVNDFQKGDIAEGYSVSREKKESFPLTVTSAQKNPTAFYLCASTGEYGYTFGSGTRLTVV.

This chain joins TRBV28 and TRBJ2-5, with a weak D call TRBD1 (6 bases). The CDR3 is made up of 15 amino acids. Germline loops: CDR1 MDHEN, CDR2 SYDVKM. Trimming took 4 bases from V and 2 from J, leaving 14 bases between them. The CDR3 reads CASSSNRVRQETQYF. The CDR3 DNA is TGTGCCAGCAGTTCCAACAGGGTCCGGCAAGAGACCCAGTACTTC.

Comments on this clone: The sample has other DNA sequences that encode this CDR3 too. The rearrangement links TRBV7-2 to TRBJ1-5; D perhaps matches TRBD1 (5 bases). Germline V lookup: CDR1 SGHTA, CDR2 FQGNSA. With 5 bases removed from V and 4 bases from J, the gap between germline ends came to 9 bases. The CDR3 contains 13 residues. CDR3 in amino acids: CASSVRGNQPQHF. The CDR3 bases are TGTGCCAGCAGCGTAAGGGGTAATCAGCCCCAGCATTTT.

The J gene is TRBJ2-1, the V gene TRBV18, with 10 bases that match TRBD2. Losses at the gene ends were 2 bases for V and 6 bases for J; bases not matched to a gene: 16. Germline CDR1 KGHSH, CDR2 LQKENI. The CDR3 consists of 19 residues. Here the CDR3 reads CASSPISVASGRALNEQFF. The CDR3 DNA sequence: TGTGCCAGCTCACCAATATCGGTGGCCAGCGGGAGGGCCCTCAATGAGCAGTTCTTC.

The chain uses TRBV11-2 and TRBJ2-3; the D is unclear. Germline assignment: CDR1 SGHAT and CDR2 FQNNGV. The CDR3 has 15 residues. Deletions cut 4 bases from V and 5 bases from J, with 16 bases between. The CDR3 loop is CASSSRRRVGDTQYF. In nucleotides, the CDR3 is TGTGCCAGCAGCTCTCGCCGCCGGGTGGGAGATACGCAGTATTTT.

The rearrangement uses TRBV5-1 and TRBJ2-7, with TRBD2 matching 10 bases. The CDR3 runs 17 residues. With 3 bases clipped from V and 0 bases from J, the junction kept 9 bases outside the gene matches. Germline loops: CDR1 SGHRS, CDR2 YFSETQ. Written as DNA, the CDR3 is TGCGCCAGCAGCTCATCCTCTGGACTAGCGGACTCCTACGAGCAGTACTTC. Translation: CASSSSSGLADSYEQYF. The full variable domain, its missing parts supplied by reference TRBV5-1 and TRBJ2-7, is KAGVTQTPRYLIKTRGQQVTLSCSPISGHRSVSWYQQTPGQGLQFLFEYFSETQRNKGNFPGRFSGRQFSNSRSEMNVSTLELGDSALYLCASSSSSGLADSYEQYFGPGTRLTVT.

The chain recombines TRBV9 with TRBJ2-4; TRBD1 aligns across 7 bases. After removal of 0 bases from V and 6 bases from J, the junction contained 12 bases not matched to a gene. CDR3 length equals 17 residues. The germline gives CDR1 SGDLS, CDR2 YYNGEE. The CDR3 loop is CASSVVDTGALGNIQYF. The CDR3 coding sequence is TGTGCCAGCAGCGTAGTCGATACAGGGGCCCTAGGAAACATTCAGTACTTC.

Concerning this clone: Other nucleotide sequences from this sample produce the same CDR3. The V and J genes are TRBV19 and TRBJ2-2, with D perhaps assigned TRBD1 or TRBD2 (5 bases each). From germline, CDR1 is LNHDA and CDR2 SQIVND (reference sequence). CDR3 length equals 12 residues. V was pared by 4 bases and J by 5 bases, with 5 bases between. The CDR3 DNA reads TGTGCCAGTAGTAGGGGGACCGGGGAGCTGTTTTTT. It translates to CASSRGTGELFF.